Sequencing of this T cell receptor beta chain was carried out in a study of T-cell reconstitution after alpha-beta-depleted transplantation in children. The germline V gene has CDR1 SGHVS and CDR2 FNYEAQ. The V and J ends lost 5 bases and 8 bases, in that order; junction bases with no gene match: 9. The CDR3 length is 14 residues. Unique molecular identifiers were incorporated when the TCRbeta library was constructed. TCRdb analysed the PCR reads with MiXCR anew, one entry per CDR3 protein. The sample has over 550,000 distinct CDR3 sequences; more than 9% are singletons. The V call is TRBV7-6, the J call TRBJ2-1; TRBD1 agrees at 7 bases. This receptor was obtained from a human donor who donated a stem cell graft to a child with acute myeloid leukemia. The sequencing used PBMCs from the stem cell graft donor, collected from the stem cell graft. The CDR3 sequence is CASSPTGVGHEQFF. The CDR3 DNA is TGTGCCAGCAGCCCCACAGGGGTGGGGCATGAGCAGTTCTTC.